Below, one T cell receptor beta chain is given with its context. This clone showed up just a few times. Its antigen is not yet known. It has no much larger one-base neighbor in the sample; base qualities were not kept. The CDR3 regions of human TCRbeta chains were analyzed by immunosequencing. As for the original processing: Repertoire TCRs were checked for matches against a reference library of SARS-CoV-2-specific TCRs that had been generated using the MIRA antigen-specificity platform. Breadth meant the fraction of unique TCRs that were SARS-CoV-2-associated, whereas depth meant the fraction of total T cells that were SARS-CoV-2-associated. Using the MIRA data, each spike-specific TCR was mapped to the spike region that the TCR reacts to and placed in a CD4 or CD8 class. Log10-transformed breadth and depth values were compared by one-way ANOVA with Sidak's multiple comparisons tests. TCRdb re-hosts the immuneACCESS table, in-frame sequences only. Its copies lack some clones; in the studies checked, an unresolved V gene accounts for under half of them, and the cause for the rest is not known. That table gives V, J and clone size, and the DNA gave D and trimming. The sample profile shows 85,000 to 90,000 clones; over 85% of them were found once. The ten largest clones capture roughly 5% of the sample.

The data belong to a study of T cell responses to AZD1222 COVID-19 vaccine (dated by TCRdb to about 2021). For the wider study: TCR sequencing covered about 230 trial participants: about 210 given two doses of AZD1222 and about 26 given two doses of MenACWY control vaccine. Trial participants were enrolled by age into subgroups of 18-55, 56-69 and 70-plus years, and about 150, 27 and 61 TCR-sequenced participants, respectively, were included in these subgroups.

Summary of the overall study and its limitations: After two AZD1222 doses, both the breadth and the depth of spike-specific TCRs were significantly higher than at day 0 and than in MenACWY recipients. CD4 TCRs associated with the vaccine covered the entire spike protein, and the dominant responses were in regions 160-218 and 743-854. Because no day 14 peak-response samples were available, the repertoires could be characterized only after the peak T cell response. Conclusions about previously exposed vaccinees are limited because only five to seven AZD1222 recipients were SARS-CoV-2 seropositive at baseline. Reportedly, close to half of the unique spike-specific TCRs recognized epitopes lying outside the regions that are mutated in the B.1.351 and B.1.1.7 variants. Most participants were white British and females outnumbered males, and the authors suggested that clonal diversity may have been underestimated. In the small 56-69-year group, the increase in depth fell short of significance, most likely because of low power.

The germline V gene encodes CDR1 PRHDT and CDR2 FYEKMQ (reference sequence). V gives up 4 bases and J gives up 3 bases, and the segment between their germline ends measures 14 bases. Including the terminal cysteine and phenylalanine, the CDR3 comprises 15 residues. Just the 45-base CDR3 DNA is kept, in frame starting at base 1. The sample's time point label is to be understood as: about 28 days (+/-7) after the second vaccine dose. AZD1222 recipients given second doses at about 4 weeks or at about 12 weeks were pooled, since spike-specific TCR depth and breadth were not found to differ between the two schedules. Vaccinee samples came from UK trials COV001 and COV002, including a single-blind randomized controlled phase 2/3 trial of AZD1222 (ChAdOx1 nCoV-19) in healthy adults. For TCRbeta chain sequencing, PBMC samples were collected from trial participants at day 0 and at day 28 after the second dose.

Sequenced material: peripheral blood, taken 28 days after the second AZD1222 dose. The chain couples TRBV13 to TRBJ2-3; the D region possibly corresponds to TRBD1 (5 bases align). This TCR was sampled from an adult who received the AZD1222 COVID-19 vaccine. The CDR3 sequence is CASSSRAGSTDTQYF. The DNA is as follows: TGTGCCAGCAGCTCCCGGGCAGGGTCGACAGATACGCAGTATTTT. Here the CDR3 is joined to the reference TRBV13 and TRBJ2-3 genes, and the full variable domain is: AAGVIQSPRHLIKEKRETATLKCYPIPRHDTVYWYQQGPGQDPQFLISFYEKMQSDKGSIPDRFSAQQFSDYHSELNMSSLELGDSALYFCASSSRAGSTDTQYFGPGTRLTVL.